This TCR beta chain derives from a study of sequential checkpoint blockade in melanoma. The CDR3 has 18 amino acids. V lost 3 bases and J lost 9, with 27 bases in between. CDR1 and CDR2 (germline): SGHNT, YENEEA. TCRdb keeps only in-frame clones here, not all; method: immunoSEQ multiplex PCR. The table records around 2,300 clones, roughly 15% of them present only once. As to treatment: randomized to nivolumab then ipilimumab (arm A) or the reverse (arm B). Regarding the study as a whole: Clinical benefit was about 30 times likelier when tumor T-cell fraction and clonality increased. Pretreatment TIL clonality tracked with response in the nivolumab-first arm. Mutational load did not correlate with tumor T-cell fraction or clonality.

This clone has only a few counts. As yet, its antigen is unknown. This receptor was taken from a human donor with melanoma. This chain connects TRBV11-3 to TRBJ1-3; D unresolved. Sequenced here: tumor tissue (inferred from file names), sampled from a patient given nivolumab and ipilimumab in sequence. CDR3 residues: CASSFPEWSALKAGTIYF. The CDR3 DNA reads TGTGCCAGCAGCTTTCCCGAATGGTCGGCGTTAAAAGCGGGCACCATATATTTT.